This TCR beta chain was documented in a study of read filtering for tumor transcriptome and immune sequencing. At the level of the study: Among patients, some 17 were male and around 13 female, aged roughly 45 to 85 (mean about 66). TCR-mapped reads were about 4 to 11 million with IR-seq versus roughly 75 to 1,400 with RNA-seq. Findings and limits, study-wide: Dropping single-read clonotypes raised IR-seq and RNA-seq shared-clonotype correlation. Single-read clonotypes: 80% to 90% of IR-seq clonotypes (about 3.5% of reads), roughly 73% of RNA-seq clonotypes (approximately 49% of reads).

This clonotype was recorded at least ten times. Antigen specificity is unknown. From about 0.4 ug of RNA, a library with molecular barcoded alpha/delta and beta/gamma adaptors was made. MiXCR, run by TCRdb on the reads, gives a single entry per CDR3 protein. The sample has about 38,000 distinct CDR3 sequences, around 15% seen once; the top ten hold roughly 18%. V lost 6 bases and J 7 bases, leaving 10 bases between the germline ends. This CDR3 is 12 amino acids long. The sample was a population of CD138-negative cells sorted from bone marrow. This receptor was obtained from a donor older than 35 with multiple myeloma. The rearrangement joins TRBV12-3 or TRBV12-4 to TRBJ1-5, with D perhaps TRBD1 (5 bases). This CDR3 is CASSLGGQPQHF. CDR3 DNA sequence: TGTGCCAGCAGCCTCGGGGGGCAGCCCCAGCATTTT.